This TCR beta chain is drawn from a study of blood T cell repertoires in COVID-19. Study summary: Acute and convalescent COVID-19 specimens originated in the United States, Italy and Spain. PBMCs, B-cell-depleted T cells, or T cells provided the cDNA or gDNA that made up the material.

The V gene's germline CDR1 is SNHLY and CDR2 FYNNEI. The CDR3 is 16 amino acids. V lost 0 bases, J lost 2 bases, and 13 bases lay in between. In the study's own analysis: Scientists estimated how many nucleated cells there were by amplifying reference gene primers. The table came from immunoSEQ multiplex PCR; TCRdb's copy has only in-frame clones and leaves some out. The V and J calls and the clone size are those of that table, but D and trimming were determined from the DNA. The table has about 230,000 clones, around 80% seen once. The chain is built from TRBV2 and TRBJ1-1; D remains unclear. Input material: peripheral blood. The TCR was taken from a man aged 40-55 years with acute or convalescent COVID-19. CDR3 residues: CASSEAEGLGNTEAFF. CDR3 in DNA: TGTGCCAGCAGTGAAGCGGAAGGACTGGGTAACACTGAAGCTTTCTTT.